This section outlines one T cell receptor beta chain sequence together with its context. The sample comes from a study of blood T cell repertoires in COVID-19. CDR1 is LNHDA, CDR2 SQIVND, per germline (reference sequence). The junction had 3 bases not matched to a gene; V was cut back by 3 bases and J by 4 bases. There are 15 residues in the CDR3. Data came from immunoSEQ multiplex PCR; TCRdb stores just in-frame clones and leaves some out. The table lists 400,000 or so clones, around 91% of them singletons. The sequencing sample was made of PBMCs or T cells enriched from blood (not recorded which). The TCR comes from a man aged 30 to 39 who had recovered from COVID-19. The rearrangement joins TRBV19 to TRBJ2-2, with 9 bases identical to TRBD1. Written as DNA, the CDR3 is TGTGCCAGTAGTATTGCGACAGGGGGCACCGGGGAGCTGTTTTTT. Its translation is CASSIATGGTGELFF. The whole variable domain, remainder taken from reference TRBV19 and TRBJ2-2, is DGGITQSPKYLFRKEGQNVTLSCEQNLNHDAMYWYRQDPGQGLRLIYYSQIVNDFQKGDIAEGYSVSREKKESFPLTVTSAQKNPTAFYLCASSIATGGTGELFFGEGSRLTVL.